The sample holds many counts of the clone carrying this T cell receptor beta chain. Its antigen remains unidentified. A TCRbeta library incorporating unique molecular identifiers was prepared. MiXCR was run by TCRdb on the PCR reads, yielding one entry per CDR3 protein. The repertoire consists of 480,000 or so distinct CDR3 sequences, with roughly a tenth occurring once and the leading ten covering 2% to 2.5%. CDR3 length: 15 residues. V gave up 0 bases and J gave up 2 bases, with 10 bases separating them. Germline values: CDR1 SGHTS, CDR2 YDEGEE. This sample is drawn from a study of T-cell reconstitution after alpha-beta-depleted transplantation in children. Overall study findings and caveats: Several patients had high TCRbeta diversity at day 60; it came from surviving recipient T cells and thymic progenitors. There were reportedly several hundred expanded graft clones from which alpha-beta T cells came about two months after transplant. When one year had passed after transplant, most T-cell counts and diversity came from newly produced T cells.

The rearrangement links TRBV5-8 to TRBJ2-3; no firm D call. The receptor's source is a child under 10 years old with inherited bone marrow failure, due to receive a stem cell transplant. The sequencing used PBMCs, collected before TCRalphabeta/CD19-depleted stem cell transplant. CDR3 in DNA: TGTGCCAGCAGCTTGGCCGTCGTCTTCACAGATACGCAGTATTTT. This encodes CASSLAVVFTDTQYF.